This is a list of T cell receptor beta chains from one sample in a study of blood T cell repertoires in COVID-19. The method was immunoSEQ multiplex PCR; TCRdb's version includes in-frame clones alone and lacks a portion of them. There are 200,000 to 250,000 clones in the sample; about 80% occur only once, and under 2% lies in the top ten. The sequencing input was PBMCs or T cells enriched from blood (not recorded which). All receptors come from a man between 60 and 75 years old who had recovered from COVID-19. Both conserved end residues are part of each CDR3. D genes are given only for firm matches. Only part of the rows carry a size: once, few, many, or a class if the clone is expanded.

J gene,V gene,D gene,clone size,CDR3 protein,CDR3 DNA
TRBJ1-2,TRBV7-9,TRBD1,.,CASSLLTTGGNYGYTF,TGTGCCAGCAGCTTACTTACGACAGGGGGCAACTATGGCTACACCTTC
TRBJ2-7,TRBV13,.,once,CASSLLGGLKKGGTEQYF,TGTGCCAGCAGCTTACTAGGAGGGTTGAAAAAGGGTGGGACCGAGCAGTACTTC
TRBJ1-2,TRBV29-1,.,.,CSAWENYGYTF,TGCAGCGCTTGGGAGAACTATGGCTACACCTTC
TRBJ1-2,TRBV4-2,TRBD1,.,CASSQDWDRAYGYTF,TGTGCCAGCAGCCAAGATTGGGACAGGGCGTATGGCTACACCTTC
TRBJ2-5,TRBV7-2,TRBD2,.,CASSAGLAGNQETQYF,TGTGCCAGCAGCGCAGGACTAGCGGGGAACCAAGAGACCCAGTACTTC
TRBJ2-3,TRBV12-5,TRBD2,.,CASGLPAGAPTSTDTQYF,TGTGCTAGTGGTTTGCCAGCGGGGGCCCCGACAAGCACAGATACGCAGTATTTT
TRBJ1-1,TRBV7-3,.,.,CASSFGLPTEAFF,TGTGCCAGCAGCTTTGGGCTCCCCACTGAAGCTTTCTTT
TRBJ2-7,TRBV6-2/TRBV6-3,TRBD1,.,CASSAGQGIYEQYF,TGTGCCAGCAGTGCGGGACAGGGGATCTACGAGCAGTACTTC
TRBJ1-2,TRBV27,.,once,CASSSTGPKGYTF,TGTGCCAGCAGTAGTACAGGGCCCAAGGGCTACACCTTC
TRBJ1-2,TRBV6-4,TRBD1,.,CASSDSGTGCHGYTF,TGTGCCAGCAGTGACTCCGGGACAGGGTGCCATGGCTACACCTTC
TRBJ2-1,TRBV7-8,TRBD2,once,CASSSYLGAGGWKNEQFF,TGTGCCAGCAGCTCCTACCTTGGAGCGGGGGGATGGAAAAATGAGCAGTTCTTC
TRBJ1-6,TRBV3-1/TRBV3-2,TRBD1,.,CASSQRTGAVYNSPLHF,TGTGCCAGCAGCCAGCGGACAGGGGCTGTCTATAATTCACCCCTCCACTTT
TRBJ2-3,TRBV15,.,.,CATSRVAGRKGTDTQYF,TGTGCCACCAGCAGAGTAGCAGGGCGTAAGGGCACAGATACGCAGTATTTT
TRBJ1-1,TRBV5-1,.,.,CASSLAAGIGTEAFF,TGCGCCAGCAGCTTGGCCGCAGGGATCGGCACTGAAGCTTTCTTT
TRBJ2-1,TRBV4-2,.,.,CASSPRDSSYNEQFF,TGTGCCAGCAGCCCACGGGACTCCAGCTACAATGAGCAGTTCTTC
TRBJ1-2,TRBV14,.,.,CASSPTRGYGYTF,TGTGCCAGCAGCCCGACCAGGGGCTATGGCTACACCTTC
TRBJ1-1,TRBV3-1/TRBV3-2,TRBD1,.,CASSQLQGATEAFF,TGTGCCAGCAGCCAACTACAGGGGGCCACTGAAGCTTTCTTT
TRBJ1-1,TRBV11-2,.,.,CASSFGENTEAFF,TGTGCCAGCAGCTTCGGAGAGAACACTGAAGCTTTCTTT
TRBJ2-5,TRBV15,TRBD2,.,CATSRDVPAGGQETQYF,TGTGCCACCAGCAGAGATGTACCAGCGGGGGGACAAGAGACCCAGTACTTC
TRBJ1-1,TRBV3-1/TRBV3-2,.,.,CASSQDPGSSTEAFF,TGTGCCAGCAGCCAAGATCCGGGATCGAGTACTGAAGCTTTCTTT
TRBJ2-3,TRBV14,.,.,CASSQVQGWDTQYF,TGTGCCAGCAGCCAAGTGCAGGGCTGGGATACGCAGTATTTT